A selection of T cell receptor beta chains follows, all from one sample in a study of patients and donors after allogeneic stem cell transplantation. TCRdb re-derived calls from the RT-PCR reads in MiXCR, one entry per CDR3 protein. The data show 200,000 to 250,000 distinct CDR3 sequences, roughly 13% seen once. Material for sequencing was blood, either unsorted or a sorted T cell fraction (not recorded which). The receptors shown here come from a human donor who was either an allogeneic HSCT recipient or a stem cell or donor lymphocyte infusion donor (not recorded which). It is not recorded whose cells these are; they may come from a transplant donor. The CDR3 runs from the conserved cysteine through the conserved F or W. Each record gives: clone size, D gene, J gene, V gene, CDR3 protein, CDR3 DNA. The D gene is left open where the match is weak. Part of the rows lack a size; the others show once, few, many or a class for expanded clones.

many	NA	TRBJ2-1	TRBV24-1	CATRGNGYNEQFF	TGTGCCACCAGGGGAAACGGCTACAATGAGCAGTTCTTC
few	TRBD2	TRBJ2-3	TRBV6-1	CASSQTSGVRTDTQYF	TGTGCCAGCAGTCAAACTAGCGGGGTTCGCACAGATACGCAGTATTTT
many	NA	TRBJ1-1	TRBV7-8	CASSLAATMNTEAFF	TGTGCCAGCAGCTTAGCGGCGACCATGAACACTGAAGCTTTCTTT
NA	TRBD2	TRBJ2-1	TRBV20-1	CSATTSGGPREQFF	TGCAGTGCGACAACTAGCGGGGGGCCGAGGGAGCAGTTCTTC
once	NA	TRBJ2-7	TRBV14	CASSQGSGLEQYF	TGTGCCAGCAGCCAGGGATCAGGTCTCGAGCAGTACTTC
many	TRBD2	TRBJ2-3	TRBV7-2	CASTSLAGNIPDTQYF	TGTGCCAGCACCTCACTAGCGGGGAACATCCCAGATACGCAGTATTTT
NA	TRBD1	TRBJ2-1	TRBV5-6	CASSSTGGGGNEQFF	TGTGCCAGCAGCTCGACAGGGGGTGGGGGCAATGAGCAGTTCTTC
many	NA	TRBJ2-1	TRBV5-1	CASSLIVSGNEQFF	TGCGCCAGCAGCTTGATTGTCAGCGGGAATGAGCAGTTCTTC
few	NA	TRBJ1-3	TRBV6-1	CASSEGPSSGNTIYF	TGTGCCAGCAGTGAAGGCCCCAGCTCTGGAAACACCATATATTTT
NA	NA	TRBJ2-6	TRBV5-1	CASSSASRGSSGANVLTF	TGCGCCAGCAGCTCGGCCTCGAGGGGATCGTCTGGGGCCAACGTCCTGACTTTC
many	TRBD2	TRBJ2-1	TRBV5-1	CASSLAGTSSYNEQFF	TGCGCCAGCAGCTTGGCAGGGACTAGCTCCTACAATGAGCAGTTCTTC
NA	NA	TRBJ2-7	TRBV2	CASSAFGLAGLEVQYF	TGTGCCAGCAGCGCATTCGGGCTCGCCGGTCTCGAGGTGCAGTACTTC
few	TRBD1	TRBJ2-7	TRBV20-1	CSATPGGYEQYF	TGCAGTGCTACCCCAGGGGGCTACGAGCAGTACTTC
many	NA	TRBJ1-1	TRBV7-8	CASSLTAVGEAFF	TGTGCCAGCAGCTTAACGGCAGTCGGTGAAGCTTTCTTT
few	NA	TRBJ1-1	TRBV3-1	CASSLSGTPNTEAFF	TGTGCCAGCAGCCTTTCCGGGACACCGAACACTGAAGCTTTCTTT
NA	NA	TRBJ1-1	TRBV4-1	CASSQGTGTNTEAFF	TGCGCCAGCAGCCAAGGAACGGGGACAAACACTGAAGCTTTCTTT
NA	TRBD2	TRBJ2-2	TRBV12-3/TRBV12-4	CASSLRSGRGGELFF	TGTGCCAGCAGTTTGAGGAGCGGGAGAGGCGGGGAGCTGTTTTTT
few	NA	TRBJ1-5	TRBV7-8	CASSLITQGLGNQPQHF	TGTGCCAGCAGCCTAATTACACAGGGTTTGGGCAATCAGCCCCAGCATTTT
few	TRBD2	TRBJ2-2	TRBV2	CASRELAGPGELFF	TGTGCCAGCAGGGAACTAGCGGGGCCCGGGGAGCTGTTTTTT
NA	NA	TRBJ2-7	TRBV29-1	CSVAGVEQYF	TGCAGCGTGGCAGGGGTCGAGCAGTACTTC
NA	TRBD1	TRBJ1-6	TRBV6-1	CASSLYRGSPLHF	TGTGCCAGCAGCCTTTACAGGGGATCACCCCTCCACTTT
NA	TRBD1	TRBJ2-2	TRBV5-1	CASSKDRVNTGELFF	TGCGCCAGCAGCAAAGACAGGGTGAACACCGGGGAGCTGTTTTTT
NA	TRBD1	TRBJ1-1	TRBV7-2	CASSLVTGGYTEAFF	TGTGCCAGCAGCTTAGTGACAGGGGGTTACACTGAAGCTTTCTTT
NA	TRBD2	TRBJ2-3	TRBV20-1	CSAPTSGFTDTQYF	TGCAGTGCGCCGACTAGCGGATTCACAGATACGCAGTATTTT
many	TRBD2	TRBJ2-3	TRBV7-2	CASSASGGGDTQYF	TGTGCCAGCAGCGCCAGCGGGGGAGGGGATACGCAGTATTTT
few	TRBD2	TRBJ2-1	TRBV24-1	CATSDPIQAGGNYNEQFF	TGTGCCACCAGTGACCCAATACAAGCGGGAGGTAACTACAATGAGCAGTTCTTC
NA	NA	TRBJ2-3	TRBV7-2	CASSSVTRADTQYF	TGTGCCAGCAGCTCCGTCACGCGGGCAGATACGCAGTATTTT
few	NA	TRBJ2-3	TRBV20-1	CSAVQGPSTDTQYF	TGCAGTGCTGTACAGGGCCCTAGCACAGATACGCAGTATTTT
NA	NA	TRBJ1-3	TRBV30	CAWSVKGAGNTIYF	TGTGCCTGGAGTGTAAAAGGGGCTGGAAACACCATATATTTT
few	NA	TRBJ2-5	TRBV25-1	CASSEWYAGTETQYF	TGTGCCAGCAGTGAATGGTACGCGGGGACGGAGACCCAGTACTTC
few	NA	TRBJ2-7	TRBV30	CALSQGKGYEQYF	TGTGCCTTGTCCCAGGGCAAGGGATACGAGCAGTACTTC
many	TRBD1	TRBJ2-2	TRBV4-3	CASSQDGTGVSGELFF	TGCGCCAGCAGCCAAGATGGGACAGGGGTATCCGGGGAGCTGTTTTTT
many	NA	TRBJ1-4	TRBV7-2	CASSSQAIGEKLFF	TGTGCCAGCAGCTCCCAGGCAATAGGAGAAAAACTGTTTTTT
NA	TRBD1	TRBJ1-5	TRBV27	CAILLRGREGQPQHF	TGTGCCATTCTCTTAAGGGGGCGTGAGGGTCAGCCCCAGCATTTT
few	NA	TRBJ2-3	TRBV2	CASSPNFKTRRTDTQYF	TGTGCCAGCAGTCCAAACTTTAAAACAAGGAGGACAGATACGCAGTATTTT
few	NA	TRBJ2-7	TRBV7-9	CASSSGDGMSYEQYF	TGTGCCAGCAGCTCCGGGGACGGCATGTCCTACGAGCAGTACTTC
few	TRBD2	TRBJ2-7	TRBV7-2	CASSLGLAGGPYEQYF	TGTGCCAGCAGCTTAGGGCTAGCGGGGGGGCCCTACGAGCAGTACTTC
NA	TRBD1	TRBJ2-7	TRBV7-6	CASSSGKGQQYF	TGTGCCAGCAGCTCTGGCAAGGGACAGCAATACTTC
many	NA	TRBJ2-7	TRBV5-1	CASSPLPKTYEQYF	TGCGCCAGCAGCCCTTTACCCAAGACCTACGAGCAGTACTTC
few	NA	TRBJ2-5	TRBV15	CATSRSRLDAQETQYF	TGTGCCACCAGCAGGTCCAGACTAGACGCCCAAGAGACCCAGTACTTC
NA	NA	TRBJ1-6	TRBV5-6	CASAAFMSSYNSPLHF	TGTGCCAGCGCGGCATTTATGAGCTCCTATAATTCACCCCTCCACTTT
NA	TRBD1	TRBJ2-5	TRBV20-1	CSATTGGYPETQYF	TGCAGTGCCACCACAGGGGGTTACCCTGAGACCCAGTACTTC
many	NA	TRBJ1-1	TRBV6-1	CASSESDNIAFF	TGTGCCAGCAGTGAAAGCGATAATATAGCTTTCTTT
NA	NA	TRBJ2-3	TRBV5-6	CASSLGFAGSSVDTQYF	TGTGCCAGCAGCTTGGGTTTCGCGGGCTCCTCCGTCGATACGCAGTATTTT
many	TRBD1	TRBJ2-3	TRBV6-2/TRBV6-3	CASTGQGTLDTQYF	TGTGCCAGCACCGGACAGGGGACCTTAGATACGCAGTATTTT
many	NA	TRBJ2-3	TRBV16	CASSQFPGTDTQYF	TGTGCCAGCAGCCAATTTCCAGGCACAGATACGCAGTATTTT
few	NA	TRBJ2-3	TRBV15	CATSRDASLGDTQYF	TGTGCCACCAGCAGAGATGCTTCTCTGGGAGATACGCAGTATTTT
many	NA	TRBJ1-1	TRBV19	CASRQGGMNTEAFF	TGTGCCAGTAGACAGGGAGGGATGAACACTGAAGCTTTCTTT
few	TRBD2	TRBJ2-3	TRBV6-2/TRBV6-3	CASSSPGLAGPSVVDTQYF	TGTGCCAGCAGCTCTCCGGGACTAGCGGGACCCTCAGTAGTCGATACGCAGTATTTT
few	TRBD1	TRBJ2-7	TRBV9	CASSAVGTDPYEQYF	TGTGCCAGCAGCGCCGTCGGGACAGATCCCTACGAGCAGTACTTC
few	TRBD2	TRBJ2-7	TRBV2	CASSRTSGVGEQYF	TGTGCCAGCAGTCGGACTAGCGGGGTGGGGGAGCAGTACTTC
NA	NA	TRBJ2-1	TRBV20-1	CSAARSGLRDNEQFF	TGCAGTGCCGCTAGGTCAGGACTGAGAGACAATGAGCAGTTCTTC
NA	NA	TRBJ2-3	TRBV14	CASSQGTSYSQYF	TGTGCCAGCAGCCAGGGCACTAGTTATTCGCAGTATTTT
many	TRBD2	TRBJ2-5	TRBV20-1	CSARYGLAEETQYF	TGCAGTGCTAGATATGGACTAGCGGAAGAGACCCAGTACTTC
NA	TRBD1	TRBJ2-1	TRBV9	CASSVGQIDNEQFF	TGTGCCAGCAGCGTGGGACAGATCGACAATGAGCAGTTCTTC